This T cell receptor (beta chain) was documented in a study of shared clonotypes between healthy human individuals. Study-level findings and limits: When compared with the clonotypes that were shared by all four sorted-subset donors, the non-shared clonotypes turned out to have lower generation probabilities. Generally, naive subsets (rather than memory subsets) showed larger estimated richness.

The V and J ends lost 5 bases and 0 bases, in that order; junction bases with no gene match: 5. The CDR3 runs 15 residues. Germline V gene sequence: CDR1 SGHNT, CDR2 YENEEA. In the study's own analysis: ImmunoSEQ junction-only sequences lacked quality scores, so their filtering differed. Data came from immunoSEQ multiplex PCR; TCRdb stores just in-frame clones and leaves some out. V and J calls and clone size are given by that table; D and trimming were obtained from the DNA. Here the sample spans roughly 1,600,000 clones, around 98.5% being singletons. A remark on this clone: The target antigen is unknown.

This receptor was obtained from a man aged 25-40 years in good health. The specimen was naive CD4+ T cells sorted from blood. Subset in this sample: CD45RA+ positively selected. The V and J genes are TRBV11-3 and TRBJ2-5, with 8 bases aligning to TRBD1. CDR3 protein: CASSVGTGDQETQYF. The CDR3, as DNA: TGTGCCAGCAGCGTAGGGACAGGAGACCAAGAGACCCAGTACTTC. Using reference TRBV11-3 and TRBJ2-5 for the parts outside the CDR3, the full variable domain is EAGVVQSPRYKIIEKKQPVAFWCNPISGHNTLYWYLQNLGQGPELLIRYENEEAVDDSQLPKDRFSAERLKGVDSTLKIQPAELGDSAVYLCASSVGTGDQETQYFGPGTRLLVL.